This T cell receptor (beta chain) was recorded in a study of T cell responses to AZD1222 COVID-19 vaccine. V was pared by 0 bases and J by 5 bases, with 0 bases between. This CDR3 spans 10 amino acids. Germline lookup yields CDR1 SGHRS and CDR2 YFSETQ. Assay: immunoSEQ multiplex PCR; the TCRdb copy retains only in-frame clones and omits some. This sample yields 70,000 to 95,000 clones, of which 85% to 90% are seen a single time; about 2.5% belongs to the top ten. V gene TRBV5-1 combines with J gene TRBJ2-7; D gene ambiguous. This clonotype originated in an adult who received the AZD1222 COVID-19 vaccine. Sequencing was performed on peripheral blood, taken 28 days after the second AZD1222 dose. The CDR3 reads CASSLDEQYF. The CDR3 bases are TGCGCCAGCAGCTTGGACGAGCAGTACTTC.